These T cell receptor beta chains were read from a single sample in a study of regulatory T cells in long-lasting Graves disease. TCRdb re-called the multiplex PCR reads with MiXCR, one entry per CDR3 protein. The table includes a few hundred thousand distinct CDR3 sequences, approximately 15% detected once. The data were also submitted as part of a second study, on T cells in Graves' hyperthyroidism and ophthalmopathy.

The source material was peripheral blood mononuclear cells (PBMCs), sampled at new diagnosis, from a patient treated with antithyroid drugs. The receptor source for this set is a woman in her 50s with Graves disease. The CDR3 runs from the conserved cysteine through the conserved F or W. The D gene is left open where the match is weak. Clone size is given for some rows only: seen once, a few or many times, or a class if the clone is expanded.

DNA,CDR3,J,V,size,D
TGTGCCAGCAGTATTGGGACAGGGGGGATTAGGGCAGATACGCAGTATTTT,CASSIGTGGIRADTQYF,TRBJ2-3,TRBV28,many,TRBD1
TGTGCCAGCAGCTTTTTTCTAGGGAGGACAGATACGCAGTATTTT,CASSFFLGRTDTQYF,TRBJ2-3,TRBV7-8,.,.
TGCGCCAGAGAGGGACAGCTCTCCTACGAGCAGTACTTC,CAREGQLSYEQYF,TRBJ2-7,TRBV5-1,many,TRBD1
TGTGCCAGCAGTGATCAGGGGGCGGCTGAAGCTTTCTTT,CASSDQGAAEAFF,TRBJ1-1,TRBV6-4,few,TRBD1
TGTGCCTGGGACCCAGGGACGCTGAACACTGAAGCTTTCTTT,CAWDPGTLNTEAFF,TRBJ1-1,TRBV30,many,.
TGTGCCAGCAGTTTAAAGTGGGGGGACACTGAGCAGTTCTTC,CASSLKWGDTEQFF,TRBJ2-1,TRBV12-3/TRBV12-4,many,.
TGTGCCTGGAGCGCCGGGAACCAAGAGACCCAGTACTTC,CAWSAGNQETQYF,TRBJ2-5,TRBV30,many,.
TGTGCCAGTAGTATCGGGACTAGCGGGAGGCCCGGGAATACGCAGTATTTT,CASSIGTSGRPGNTQYF,TRBJ2-3,TRBV19,.,TRBD2
TGTGCCAGCAGCTTAGCGGACTTTAGGGTTGAGTACGAGCAGTACTTC,CASSLADFRVEYEQYF,TRBJ2-7,TRBV7-9,many,.
TGTGCCAGCAGCCCGACTAGCGGGGATACGCAGTATTTT,CASSPTSGDTQYF,TRBJ2-3,TRBV28,many,TRBD2
TGTGCCACCAGTGATTTTCAGGGCACAGATACGCAGTATTTT,CATSDFQGTDTQYF,TRBJ2-3,TRBV24-1,few,.
TGTGCCAGCAGTTTTGGTAGCGGGGACAATGAGCAGTTCTTC,CASSFGSGDNEQFF,TRBJ2-1,TRBV28,many,TRBD2